The 6 T cell receptor beta chains below were found in one sample sequenced in a study of blood T cell repertoires in COVID-19. Produced via immunoSEQ multiplex PCR; TCRdb's table is partial and in-frame only. The profile shows fewer than 650,000 clones, about 89% of them singletons. The sample was peripheral blood. Receptors were obtained from a woman between 50 and 59 years old with COVID-19, enrolled during active disease.

This clone was picked up one time. The rearrangement uses TRBV28 and TRBJ1-5; D perhaps matches TRBD1 (6 bases). The CDR3 has 16 residues. V lost 2 bases to trimming and J lost 6 bases, with 17 bases between them. Germline V gene lookup returns CDR1 MDHEN and CDR2 SYDVKM. The CDR3 DNA follows: TGTGCCAGCAGTTTACCCACAGGGACGGGAGGTCAGCCCCAGCATTTT. This codes for CASSLPTGTGGQPQHF.

The chain is built from TRBV5-8 and TRBJ2-3; 8 positions agree with TRBD2. The CDR3 covers 15 residues. V gave up 3 bases and J gave up 3 bases; unmatched junction bases: 6. Germline CDR1 and CDR2: SGHTS and YDEGEE. The CDR3 bases are TGTGCCAGCAGCTCCGGGGGGGGCAGAACAGATACGCAGTATTTT. It translates to CASSSGGGRTDTQYF.

The rearrangement links TRBV5-1 to TRBJ2-2; D is uncertain. Trimming removed 5 bases at V and 0 bases at J, with 11 bases between. This CDR3 contains 15 residues. Looked up from germline, CDR1 is SGHRS and CDR2 is YFSETQ. The CDR3 region has the DNA TGCGCCAGCAGTATCGCGGTCTCGAACACCGGGGAGCTGTTTTTT. It encodes CASSIAVSNTGELFF. Using reference TRBV5-1 and TRBJ2-2 for the parts outside the CDR3, the full variable domain is KAGVTQTPRYLIKTRGQQVTLSCSPISGHRSVSWYQQTPGQGLQFLFEYFSETQRNKGNFPGRFSGRQFSNSRSEMNVSTLELGDSALYLCASSIAVSNTGELFFGEGSRLTVL.

The CDR3 sequence: CASTRQGADTEAFF. CDR3 in DNA: TGTGCCAGCACCCGACAGGGTGCGGACACTGAAGCTTTCTTT. The chain employs TRBV5-5 and TRBJ1-1; 7 nucleotides match TRBD1. The germline V gene has CDR1 SGHKS and CDR2 YYEKEE (reference sequence). The junction had 8 bases not matched to a gene; V was cut back by 6 bases and J by 3 bases. The CDR3 totals 14 residues.

The chain recombines TRBV18 with TRBJ1-5; possibly TRBD1 for D (5 bases). The V gene's germline CDR1 is KGHSH and CDR2 LQKENI. This CDR3 is 16 amino acids long. The germline V and J ends were trimmed by 2 bases and 8 bases, with 19 bases remaining between them. CDR3 coding DNA: TGTGCCAGCTCACCAGGTTGGCAGGGAACTGCGGAGCCCCAGCATTTT. Amino acids: CASSPGWQGTAEPQHF.

This chain links TRBV5-4 with TRBJ2-3, with 7 bases fitting TRBD1. The CDR3 has 15 amino acids. Germline assignment: CDR1 SGHNT and CDR2 YYREEE (reference sequence). V trimming: 3 bases; J trimming: 0 bases; junction bases outside the gene matches: 4. In nucleotides, the CDR3 is TGTGCCAGCAGCTGGGACAGCTCTAGCACAGATACGCAGTATTTT. This encodes CASSWDSSSTDTQYF.